This TCR beta chain was captured by sequencing in a study of T cell responses to AZD1222 COVID-19 vaccine (dated by TCRdb to the early 2020s). Notes on the research overall: TCR sequencing covered more than 230 trial participants: some 210 given two doses of AZD1222 and around 26 given two doses of MenACWY control vaccine. Trial participants were enrolled by age into 18-55, 56-69 and 70-plus year subgroups, with roughly 160, 29 and 62 TCR-sequenced participants respectively.

In light of the paper, this sample's time point label describes: about 28 days (+/-7) after the second vaccine dose. AZD1222 recipients with second doses at about 4 weeks or about 12 weeks were pooled, because spike-specific TCR depth and breadth did not differ between schedules. Vaccinee samples came from UK trials COV001 and COV002, including a single-blind randomized controlled phase 2/3 trial of AZD1222 (ChAdOx1 nCoV-19) in healthy adults. For TCRbeta chain sequencing, PBMC samples from trial participants were taken at day 0 and at day 28 after the second dose. What the work shows at the level of the full study, not this receptor alone: After two AZD1222 doses, both the breadth and the depth of spike-specific TCRs were significantly higher than at day 0 and than in MenACWY recipients. The whole spike protein was spanned by vaccine-associated CD4 TCRs, and dominant responses were seen in regions 160-218 and 743-854. The 56-69-year group was small, and its depth increase did not reach significance, likely because of low power. Because no day 14 peak-response samples were available, repertoires were characterized only after the peak T cell response. Epitopes outside the regions mutated in the B.1.351 and B.1.1.7 variants were reportedly recognized by nearly half of the unique spike-specific TCRs. Conclusions about previously exposed vaccinees are limited because only 6 or 7 AZD1222 recipients were SARS-CoV-2 seropositive at baseline. Participants were mostly white British, with more females than males. The authors suggested clonal diversity may have been underestimated.

The CDR3 regions of human TCRbeta chains were analyzed by immunosequencing. The study's own analysis went as follows. Repertoire TCRs were checked for matches against a reference library of SARS-CoV-2-specific TCRs that had been generated using the MIRA antigen-specificity platform. Breadth meant the fraction of unique TCRs that were SARS-CoV-2-associated, whereas depth meant the fraction of total T cells that were SARS-CoV-2-associated. Using the MIRA data, every spike-specific TCR was mapped to the spike region that the TCR reacted to and assigned to either a CD4 or a CD8 class. Log10-transformed breadth and depth values were compared by one-way ANOVA with Sidak's multiple comparisons tests. Not all clones reach the TCRdb copy of this immuneACCESS table, which keeps in-frame sequences only. Checked studies attribute under half of the gap to unresolved V genes and leave the rest unexplained. From that table come the V and J calls and clone size; the DNA was used to work out D and trimming. Recorded for this sample are some 86,000 clones; almost 90% of them occurred a single time. The top ten clones comprise less than 9% of the sample.

A single count supports this clone. The antigen this receptor binds is unknown. No base quality information exists; no much larger clone differs at one position. From V the trimming removes 6 bases and from J it removes 8 bases, while the gene matches leave 10 bases of the junction unaccounted for. CDR1 and CDR2 are read off the germline V gene as MGHDK and SYGVNS. There are 15 amino acids in the CDR3, from cysteine to phenylalanine inclusive. Only the CDR3 part of the read is kept: 45 bases, read in frame from the first base. The rearranged chain carries TRBV25-1 and TRBJ2-1, with 10 bases in between that match TRBD2. The starting material was peripheral blood, obtained 28 days after the second AZD1222 dose. This sequence originates from an adult who received the AZD1222 COVID-19 vaccine. In nucleotides, the sequence is TGTGCCAGCAGCGACCCGGGACTAGCGAAGGATGAGCAGTTCTTC. This codes for CASSDPGLAKDEQFF.